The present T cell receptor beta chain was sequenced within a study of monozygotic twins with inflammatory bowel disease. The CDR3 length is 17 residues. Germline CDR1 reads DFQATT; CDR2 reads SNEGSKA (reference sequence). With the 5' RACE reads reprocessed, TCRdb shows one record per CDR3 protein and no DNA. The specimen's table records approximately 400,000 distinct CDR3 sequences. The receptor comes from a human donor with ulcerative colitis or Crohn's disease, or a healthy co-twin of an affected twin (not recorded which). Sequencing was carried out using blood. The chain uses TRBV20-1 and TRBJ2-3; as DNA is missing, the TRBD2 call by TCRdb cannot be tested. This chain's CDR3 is CSARGTSTSGVTDTQYF.